This TCR beta chain comes out of a study of shared clonotypes between healthy human individuals. The wider study: Three plates were used per donor for CD4 naive, three for CD4 memory, two for CD8 naive and one for CD8 memory.

Method: immunoSEQ multiplex PCR; TCRdb's copy keeps in-frame clones and lacks some. The sample lists under 700,000 clones, about 95% seen once, with approximately 0.11% in the top ten. CD8 cells regarded as naive lacked CD45RO, were positively chosen for CCR7, and omitted terminally differentiated effector memory CD45RA+ cells. The CDR3 length is 15 residues. Germline V gene data show CDR1 as MNHNS and CDR2 as SASEGT. Trimming took 8 bases from V and 4 from J; bases not matched to a gene: 12. The specimen sequenced was naive CD8+ T cells sorted from blood. The rearrangement joins TRBV6-1 to TRBJ1-1; 8 bases are shared with TRBD1. The sequence derives from a woman aged 25 to 39 in good health. CDR3: CASGVGRTGGTEAFF. CDR3 coding DNA: TGTGCCAGCGGAGTCGGAAGAACAGGGGGCACTGAAGCTTTCTTT.